This T cell receptor beta chain appears in the sequencing data of a study of blood T cell repertoires in COVID-19. Study-wide context: From the United States, Italy and Spain came samples of acute and convalescent COVID-19.

In the original processing: Reference gene primer amplification gave nucleated cell count estimates. The assay was immunoSEQ multiplex PCR, and TCRdb's table has in-frame clones only and misses some. That table supplies the V and J calls and clone size; D and trimming were determined from the DNA. Counted here are approximately 170,000 clones, 80% to 90% occurring once; the ten biggest clones make up 2.5% to 3%. Looked up from germline, CDR1 is SGDLS and CDR2 is YYNGEE. Unmatched junction bases numbered 5, after V lost 4 bases and J lost 2 bases. This CDR3 has 15 residues. This chain joins TRBV9 and TRBJ2-5, with TRBD1 matching 10 bases. Sequenced input: peripheral blood. This sequence was found in a woman of 80 years or more with COVID-19, enrolled during active disease. The CDR3 DNA is TGTGCCAGCAGCTCACGGGACAGGGGACAAGAGACCCAGTACTTC. This encodes CASSSRDRGQETQYF.